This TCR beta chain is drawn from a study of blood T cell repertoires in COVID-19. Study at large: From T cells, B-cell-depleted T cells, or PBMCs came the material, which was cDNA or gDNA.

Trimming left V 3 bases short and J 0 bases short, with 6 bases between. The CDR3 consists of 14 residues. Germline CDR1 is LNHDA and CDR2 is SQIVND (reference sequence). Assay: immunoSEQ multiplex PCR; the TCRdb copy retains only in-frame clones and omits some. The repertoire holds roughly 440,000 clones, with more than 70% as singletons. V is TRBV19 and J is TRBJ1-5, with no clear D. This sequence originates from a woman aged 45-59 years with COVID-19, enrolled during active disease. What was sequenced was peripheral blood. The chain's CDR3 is CASSMRHSNQPQHF. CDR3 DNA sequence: TGTGCCAGTAGTATGAGGCATAGCAATCAGCCCCAGCATTTT.